This T cell receptor (beta chain) was retrieved from a study of T cell repertoires in cytomegalovirus infection. TCRdb analysed the reads with MiXCR anew, one entry per CDR3 protein. This table holds approximately 390,000 distinct CDR3 sequences, about 35% found once. Regarding this clonotype: What it binds is unknown.

V was clipped by 4 bases and J by 8 bases; unmatched bases: 18. This CDR3 is 18 amino acids long. Germline V gives CDR1 SGHVS, CDR2 FQNEAQ. This chain joins TRBV7-8 and TRBJ2-1; 9 nucleotides align to TRBD2. The specimen comprised cultured PBMCs, sampled from culture after CMV antigen stimulation. The clonotype originates from a human donor in good health (CMV status not recorded). Some clones in this sample may be carry-over from other donors' samples. The CDR3 spells CASSSGAASGKRGDEQFF. CDR3 coding DNA: TGTGCCAGCAGCTCAGGAGCCGCTAGCGGGAAACGGGGCGATGAGCAGTTCTTC.